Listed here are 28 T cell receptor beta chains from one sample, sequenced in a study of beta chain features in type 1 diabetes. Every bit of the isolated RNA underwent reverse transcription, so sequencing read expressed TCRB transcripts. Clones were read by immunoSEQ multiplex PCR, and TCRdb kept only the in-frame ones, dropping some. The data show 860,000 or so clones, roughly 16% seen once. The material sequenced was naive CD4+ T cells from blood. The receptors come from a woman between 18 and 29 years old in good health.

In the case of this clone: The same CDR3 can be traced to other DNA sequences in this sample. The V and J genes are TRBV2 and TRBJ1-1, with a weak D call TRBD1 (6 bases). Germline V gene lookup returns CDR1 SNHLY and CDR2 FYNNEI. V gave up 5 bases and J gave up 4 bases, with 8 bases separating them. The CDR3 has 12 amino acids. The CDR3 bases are TGTGCCAGCAGTCTACAGGGCACTGAAGCTTTCTTT. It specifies CASSLQGTEAFF.

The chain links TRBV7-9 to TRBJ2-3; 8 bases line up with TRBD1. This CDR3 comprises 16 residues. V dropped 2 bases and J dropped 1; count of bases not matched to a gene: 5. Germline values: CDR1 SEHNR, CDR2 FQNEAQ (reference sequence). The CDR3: CASSLPGTGGTDTQYF. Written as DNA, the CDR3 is TGTGCCAGCAGCTTACCCGGGACAGGAGGCACAGATACGCAGTATTTT.

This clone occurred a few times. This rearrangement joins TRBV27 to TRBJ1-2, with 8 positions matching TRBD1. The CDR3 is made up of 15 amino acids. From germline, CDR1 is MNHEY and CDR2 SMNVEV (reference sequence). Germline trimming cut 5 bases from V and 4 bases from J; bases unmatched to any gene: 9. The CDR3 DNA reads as TGTGCCAGCAGTGGACGCAGGGGGCGCGGCTATGGCTACACCTTC. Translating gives CASSGRRGRGYGYTF.

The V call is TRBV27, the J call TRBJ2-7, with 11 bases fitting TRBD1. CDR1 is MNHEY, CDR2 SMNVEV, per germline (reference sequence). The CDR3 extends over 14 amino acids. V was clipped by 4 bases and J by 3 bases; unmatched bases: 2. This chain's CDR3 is CASSSGTGGYEQYF. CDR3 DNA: TGTGCCAGCAGTTCGGGGACAGGGGGCTACGAGCAGTACTTC.

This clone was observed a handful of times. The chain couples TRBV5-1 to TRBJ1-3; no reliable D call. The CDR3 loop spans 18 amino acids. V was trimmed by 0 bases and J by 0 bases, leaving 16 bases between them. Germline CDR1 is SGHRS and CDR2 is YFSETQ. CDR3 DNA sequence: TGCGCCAGCAGCTTGGAAGTAGCCGGGATGATCTCTGGAAACACCATATATTTT. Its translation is CASSLEVAGMISGNTIYF.

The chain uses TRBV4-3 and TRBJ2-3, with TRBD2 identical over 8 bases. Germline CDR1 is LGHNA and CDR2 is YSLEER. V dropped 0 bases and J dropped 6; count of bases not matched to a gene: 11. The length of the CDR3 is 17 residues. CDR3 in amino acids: CASSQDTAGGDSDTQYF. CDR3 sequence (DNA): TGCGCCAGCAGCCAAGATACGGCGGGAGGCGATAGCGATACGCAGTATTTT.

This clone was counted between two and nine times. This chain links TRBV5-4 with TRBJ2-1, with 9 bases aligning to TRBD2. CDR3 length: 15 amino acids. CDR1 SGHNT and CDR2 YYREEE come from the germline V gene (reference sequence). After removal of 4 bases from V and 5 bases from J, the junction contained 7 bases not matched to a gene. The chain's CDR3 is CASSPTSGLNNEQFF. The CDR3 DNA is TGTGCCAGCAGCCCCACTAGCGGGCTTAACAATGAGCAGTTCTTC.

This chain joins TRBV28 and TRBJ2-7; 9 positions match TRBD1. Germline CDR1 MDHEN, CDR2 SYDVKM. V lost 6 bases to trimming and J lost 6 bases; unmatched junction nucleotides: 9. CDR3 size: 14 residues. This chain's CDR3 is CASRGGTGTREQYF. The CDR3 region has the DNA TGTGCCAGCAGGGGGGGGACAGGGACTCGCGAGCAGTACTTC.

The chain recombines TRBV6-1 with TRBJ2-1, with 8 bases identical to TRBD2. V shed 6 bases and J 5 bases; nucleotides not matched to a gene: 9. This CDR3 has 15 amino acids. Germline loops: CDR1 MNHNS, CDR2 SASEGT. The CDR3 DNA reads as TGTGCCAGCAGAGTCTCTAGCGGGCGACACAATGAGCAGTTCTTC. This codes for CASRVSSGRHNEQFF.

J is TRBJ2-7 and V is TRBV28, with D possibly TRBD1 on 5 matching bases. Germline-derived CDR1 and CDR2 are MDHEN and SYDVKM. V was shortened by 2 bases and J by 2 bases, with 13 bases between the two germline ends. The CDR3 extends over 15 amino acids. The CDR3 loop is CASSLPSAGPYEQYF. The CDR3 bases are TGTGCCAGCAGTTTACCCTCGGCAGGGCCCTACGAGCAGTACTTC.

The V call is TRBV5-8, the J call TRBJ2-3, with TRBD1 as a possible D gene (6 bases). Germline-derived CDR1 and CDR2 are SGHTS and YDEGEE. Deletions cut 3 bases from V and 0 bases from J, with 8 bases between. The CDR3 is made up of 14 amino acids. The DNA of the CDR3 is TGTGCCAGCAGCTACGGACAGAGCACAGATACGCAGTATTTT. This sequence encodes CASSYGQSTDTQYF. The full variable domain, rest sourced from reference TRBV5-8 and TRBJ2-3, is EAGVTQSPTHLIKTRGQQATLRCSPISGHTSVYWYQQALGLGLQFLLWYDEGEERNRGNFPPRFSGRQFPNYSSELNVNALELEDSALYLCASSYGQSTDTQYFGPGTRLTVL.

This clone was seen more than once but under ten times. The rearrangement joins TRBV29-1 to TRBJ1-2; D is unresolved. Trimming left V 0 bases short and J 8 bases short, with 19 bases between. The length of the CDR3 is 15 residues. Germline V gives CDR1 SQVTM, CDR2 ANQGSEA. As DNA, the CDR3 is TGCAGCGTTGAAGAGCCTTCGATGGGAAGAATGGGCTACACCTTC. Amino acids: CSVEEPSMGRMGYTF.

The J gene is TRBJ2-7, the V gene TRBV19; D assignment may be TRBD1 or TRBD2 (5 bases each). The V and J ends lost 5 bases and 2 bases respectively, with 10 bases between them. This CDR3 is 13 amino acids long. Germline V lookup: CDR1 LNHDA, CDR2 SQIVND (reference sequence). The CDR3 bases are TGTGCCAGTAGTGTGGGACCCGCCTACGAGCAGTACTTC. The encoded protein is CASSVGPAYEQYF.

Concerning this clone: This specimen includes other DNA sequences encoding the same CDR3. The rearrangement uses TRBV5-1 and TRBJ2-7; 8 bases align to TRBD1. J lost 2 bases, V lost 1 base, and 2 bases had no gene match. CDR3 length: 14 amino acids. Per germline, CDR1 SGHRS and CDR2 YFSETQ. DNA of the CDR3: TGCGCCAGCAGCTTGCGGACAGGGACCTACGAGCAGTACTTC. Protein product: CASSLRTGTYEQYF.

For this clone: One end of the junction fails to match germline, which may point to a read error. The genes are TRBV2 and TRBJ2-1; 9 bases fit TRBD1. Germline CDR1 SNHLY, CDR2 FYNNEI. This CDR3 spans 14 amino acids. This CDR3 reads CASSNGLGTGRWVF. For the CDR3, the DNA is TGTGCCAGCTCTAACGGGTTGGGGACAGGGCGATGGGTCTTC.

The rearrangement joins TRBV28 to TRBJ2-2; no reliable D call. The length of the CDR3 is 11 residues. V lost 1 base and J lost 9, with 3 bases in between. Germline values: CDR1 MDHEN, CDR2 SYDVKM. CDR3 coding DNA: TGTGCCAGCAGTTTATCCCGGGAGCTGTTTTTT. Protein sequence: CASSLSRELFF.

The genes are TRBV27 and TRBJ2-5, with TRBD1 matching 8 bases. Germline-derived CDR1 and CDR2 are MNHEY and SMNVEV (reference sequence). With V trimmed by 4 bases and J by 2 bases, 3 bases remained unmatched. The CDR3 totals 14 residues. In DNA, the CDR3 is TGTGCCAGCAGTTCATGGACAGGGCAAGAGACCCAGTACTTC. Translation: CASSSWTGQETQYF.

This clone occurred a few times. DNA for the CDR3: TGTGCCAGCAGACCATTTCGGGAGCGAGCTTACGAGCAGTACTTC. Its translation is CASRPFRERAYEQYF. The V and J genes are TRBV28 and TRBJ2-7; D may be TRBD2 (6 bases). Per germline, CDR1 MDHEN and CDR2 SYDVKM. The CDR3 consists of 15 residues. V lost 6 bases and J 4 bases, leaving 19 bases between the germline ends.

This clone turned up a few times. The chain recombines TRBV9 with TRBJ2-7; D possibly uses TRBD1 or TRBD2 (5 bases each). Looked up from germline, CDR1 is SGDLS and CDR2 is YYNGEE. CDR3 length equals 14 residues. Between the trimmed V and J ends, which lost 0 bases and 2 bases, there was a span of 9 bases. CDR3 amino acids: CASSVAGDPYEQYF. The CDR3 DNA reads TGTGCCAGCAGCGTAGCTGGGGACCCCTACGAGCAGTACTTC.

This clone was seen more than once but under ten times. CDR3: CASSLSEGYNEQFF. The DNA for the CDR3 is TGTGCCAGCAGTTTATCGGAGGGGTACAATGAGCAGTTCTTC. This chain connects TRBV27 to TRBJ2-1, with D possibly matching TRBD2 (6 bases). Germline assignment: CDR1 MNHEY and CDR2 SMNVEV (reference sequence). V was pared by 0 bases and J by 4 bases, with 7 bases between. The CDR3 spans 14 residues.

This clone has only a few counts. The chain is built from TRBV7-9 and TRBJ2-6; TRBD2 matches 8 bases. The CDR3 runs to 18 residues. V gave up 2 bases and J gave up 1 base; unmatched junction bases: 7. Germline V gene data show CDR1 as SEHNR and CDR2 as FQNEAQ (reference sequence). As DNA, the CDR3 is TGTGCCAGCAGCTTATTCAGCGGGAGTAGGTCTGGGGCCAACGTCCTGACTTTC. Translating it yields CASSLFSGSRSGANVLTF.

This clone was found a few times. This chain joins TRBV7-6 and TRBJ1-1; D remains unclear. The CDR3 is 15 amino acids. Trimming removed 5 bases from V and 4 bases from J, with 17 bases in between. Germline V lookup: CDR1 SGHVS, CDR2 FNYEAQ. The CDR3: CASSPTGLSATEAFF. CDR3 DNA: TGTGCCAGCAGCCCCACGGGGTTGAGTGCCACTGAAGCTTTCTTT.

The DNA of the CDR3 is TGTGCCAGCAGTTATTCCCAGGGGGGCTATGGCTACACCTTC. Its protein is CASSYSQGGYGYTF. The chain recombines TRBV6-6 with TRBJ1-2, with 7 bases fitting TRBD1. Unmatched junction bases numbered 5, after V lost 3 bases and J lost 4 bases. The length of the CDR3 is 14 residues. The V gene's germline CDR1 is MNHNY and CDR2 SVGAGI (reference sequence).

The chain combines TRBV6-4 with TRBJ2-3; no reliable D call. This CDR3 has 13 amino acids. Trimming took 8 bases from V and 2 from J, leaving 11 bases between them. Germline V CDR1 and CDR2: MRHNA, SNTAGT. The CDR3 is CASASGDTDTQYF. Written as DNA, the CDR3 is TGTGCCAGCGCCTCCGGAGACACAGATACGCAGTATTTT.

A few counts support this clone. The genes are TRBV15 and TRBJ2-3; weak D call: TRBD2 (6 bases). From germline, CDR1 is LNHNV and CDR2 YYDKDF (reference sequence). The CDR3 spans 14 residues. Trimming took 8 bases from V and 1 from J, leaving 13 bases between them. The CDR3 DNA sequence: TGTGCCACCCGGACCGGGACTGGCACAGATACGCAGTATTTT. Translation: CATRTGTGTDTQYF.

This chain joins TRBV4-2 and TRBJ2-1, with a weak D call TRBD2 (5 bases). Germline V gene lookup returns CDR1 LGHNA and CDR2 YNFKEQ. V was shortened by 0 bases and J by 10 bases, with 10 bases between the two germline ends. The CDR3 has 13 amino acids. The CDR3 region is CASSQDLEREQFF. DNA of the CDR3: TGTGCCAGCAGCCAAGATCTTGAGCGGGAGCAGTTCTTC.

The CDR3 loop reads CASSSGVATQYF. The DNA of the CDR3 is TGTGCCAGCAGCAGTGGAGTTGCTACGCAGTATTTT. The V gene is TRBV7-9, the J gene TRBJ2-3, with D uncertain. Germline-derived CDR1 and CDR2 are SEHNR and FQNEAQ (reference sequence). V was pared by 5 bases and J by 8 bases, with 11 bases between. The CDR3 runs to 12 residues.

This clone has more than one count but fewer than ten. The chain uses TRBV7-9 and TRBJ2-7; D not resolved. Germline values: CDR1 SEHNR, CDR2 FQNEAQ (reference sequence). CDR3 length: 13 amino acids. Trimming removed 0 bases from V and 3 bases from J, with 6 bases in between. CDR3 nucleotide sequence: TGTGCCAGCAGCTTAGCGCAGGTCTACGAGCAGTACTTC. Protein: CASSLAQVYEQYF. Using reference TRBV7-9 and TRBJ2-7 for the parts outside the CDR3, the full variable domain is DTGVSQNPRHKITKRGQNVTFRCDPISEHNRLYWYRQTLGQGPEFLTYFQNEAQLEKSRLLSDRFSAERPKGSFSTLEIQRTEQGDSAMYLCASSLAQVYEQYFGPGTRLTVT.